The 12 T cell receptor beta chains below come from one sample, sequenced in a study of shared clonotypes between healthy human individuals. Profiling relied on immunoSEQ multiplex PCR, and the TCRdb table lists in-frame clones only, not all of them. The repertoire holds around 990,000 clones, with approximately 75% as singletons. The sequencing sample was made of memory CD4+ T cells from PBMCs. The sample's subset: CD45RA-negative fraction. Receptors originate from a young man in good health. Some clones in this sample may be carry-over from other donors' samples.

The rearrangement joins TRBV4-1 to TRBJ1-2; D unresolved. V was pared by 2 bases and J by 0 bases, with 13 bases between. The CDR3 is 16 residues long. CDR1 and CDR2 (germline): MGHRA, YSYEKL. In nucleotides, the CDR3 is TGCGCCAGCAGCCAAACTTATTTGGAGGCTAACTATGGCTACACCTTC. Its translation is CASSQTYLEANYGYTF.

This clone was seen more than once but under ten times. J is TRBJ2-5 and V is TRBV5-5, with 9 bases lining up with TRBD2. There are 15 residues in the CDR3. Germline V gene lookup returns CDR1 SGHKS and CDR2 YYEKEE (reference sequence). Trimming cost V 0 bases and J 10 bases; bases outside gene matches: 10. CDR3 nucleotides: TGTGCCAGCAGCTTGGCGTCTAGCGGGGATATCCTCCAGTACTTC. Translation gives CASSLASSGDILQYF.

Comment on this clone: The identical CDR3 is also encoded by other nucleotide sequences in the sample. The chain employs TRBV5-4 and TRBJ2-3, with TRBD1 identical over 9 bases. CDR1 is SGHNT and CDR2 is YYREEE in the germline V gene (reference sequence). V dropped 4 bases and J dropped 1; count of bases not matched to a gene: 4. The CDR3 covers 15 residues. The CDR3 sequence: CASSPDRGRTDTQYF. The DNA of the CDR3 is TGTGCCAGCAGCCCGGACAGGGGACGCACAGATACGCAGTATTTT.

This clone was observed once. The CDR3 DNA reads TGTGCCACCAGCAGAGTGCAGGGCCGTACGGAGCTGTTTTTT. Its protein product is CATSRVQGRTELFF. The chain employs TRBV15 and TRBJ2-2; possible D gene TRBD1, 5 bases. CDR3 length: 14 amino acids. V was shortened by 1 base and J by 10 bases, with 13 bases between the two germline ends. The germline V gene has CDR1 LNHNV and CDR2 YYDKDF (reference sequence). The full variable domain, completed using reference TRBV15 and TRBJ2-2, is DAMVIQNPRYQVTQFGKPVTLSCSQTLNHNVMYWYQQKSSQAPKLLFHYYDKDFNNEADTPDNFQSRRPNTSFCFLDIRSPGLGDTAMYLCATSRVQGRTELFFGEGSRLTVL.

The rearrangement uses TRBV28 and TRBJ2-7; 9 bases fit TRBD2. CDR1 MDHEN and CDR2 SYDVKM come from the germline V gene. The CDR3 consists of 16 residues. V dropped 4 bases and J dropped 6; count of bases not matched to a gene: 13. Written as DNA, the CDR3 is TGTGCCAGCAGTTCCTCCCTGGCGGGGGGGGGTATCGAGCAGTACTTC. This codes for CASSSSLAGGGIEQYF. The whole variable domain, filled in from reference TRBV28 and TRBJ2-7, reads DVKVTQSSRYLVKRTGEKVFLECVQDMDHENMFWYRQDPGLGLRLIYFSYDVKMKEKGDIPEGYSVSREKKERFSLILESASTNQTSMYLCASSSSLAGGGIEQYFGPGTRLTVT.

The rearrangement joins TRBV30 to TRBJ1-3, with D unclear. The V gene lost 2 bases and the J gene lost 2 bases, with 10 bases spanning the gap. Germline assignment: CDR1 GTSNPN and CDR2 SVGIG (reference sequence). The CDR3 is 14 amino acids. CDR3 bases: TGTGCCTGGAGTACGGGGAAAGCTGGAAACACCATATATTTT. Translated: CAWSTGKAGNTIYF.

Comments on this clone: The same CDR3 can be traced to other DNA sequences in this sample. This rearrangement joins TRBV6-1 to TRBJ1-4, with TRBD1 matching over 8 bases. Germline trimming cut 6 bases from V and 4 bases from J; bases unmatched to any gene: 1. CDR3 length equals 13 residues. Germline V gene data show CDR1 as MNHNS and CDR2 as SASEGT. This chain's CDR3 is CASRQGVNEKLFF. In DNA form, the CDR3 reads TGTGCCAGCAGACAGGGGGTTAATGAAAAACTGTTTTTT.

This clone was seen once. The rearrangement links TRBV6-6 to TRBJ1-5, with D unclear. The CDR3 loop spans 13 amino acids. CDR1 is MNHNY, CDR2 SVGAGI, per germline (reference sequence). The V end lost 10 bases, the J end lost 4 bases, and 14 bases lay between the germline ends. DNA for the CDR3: TGTGCCACTCACCGGACCATGAATCAGCCCCAGCATTTT. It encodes CATHRTMNQPQHF.

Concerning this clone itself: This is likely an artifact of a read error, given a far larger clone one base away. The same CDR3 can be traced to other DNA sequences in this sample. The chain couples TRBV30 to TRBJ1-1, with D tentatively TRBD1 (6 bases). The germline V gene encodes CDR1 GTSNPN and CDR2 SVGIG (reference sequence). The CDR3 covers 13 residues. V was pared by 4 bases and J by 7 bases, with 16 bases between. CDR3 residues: CAWTRQKDSEAFF. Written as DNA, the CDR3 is TGTGCCTGGACAAGGCAGAAGGACAGTGAAGCTTTCTTT.

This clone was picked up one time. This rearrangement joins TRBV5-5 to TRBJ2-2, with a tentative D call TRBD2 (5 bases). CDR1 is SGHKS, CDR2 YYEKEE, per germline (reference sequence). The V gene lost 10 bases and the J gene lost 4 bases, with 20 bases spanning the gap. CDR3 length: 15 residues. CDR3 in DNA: TGTGCCGGCAAACCGGGAATTCCGTTCACCGGGGAGCTGTTTTTT. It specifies CAGKPGIPFTGELFF.

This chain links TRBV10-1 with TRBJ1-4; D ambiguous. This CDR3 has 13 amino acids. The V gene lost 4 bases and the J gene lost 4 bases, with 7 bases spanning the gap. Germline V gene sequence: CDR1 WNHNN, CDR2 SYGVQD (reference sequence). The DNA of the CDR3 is TGCGCCAGCAGTGTTCGGATTAATGAAAAACTGTTTTTT. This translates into CASSVRINEKLFF.

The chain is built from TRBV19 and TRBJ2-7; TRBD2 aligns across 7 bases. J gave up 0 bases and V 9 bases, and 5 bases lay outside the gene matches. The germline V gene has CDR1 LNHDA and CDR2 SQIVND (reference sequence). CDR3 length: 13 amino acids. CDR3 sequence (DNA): TGTGCCAGCCTCGGGGGGAACTCCTACGAGCAGTACTTC. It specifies CASLGGNSYEQYF.